The T cell receptor beta chain described here comes from a study of blood T cell repertoires in COVID-19. TCRdb keeps only in-frame clones here, not all; method: immunoSEQ multiplex PCR. The table has approximately 280,000 clones, 85% seen once; the top ten hold 2% to 3%. Either two negative PCRs, clearance, or symptom resolution qualified Cohort 3 donors as recovered. The CDR3 is 12 amino acids. CDR1 and CDR2 (germline): SGDLS, YYNGEE. V dropped 3 bases and J dropped 5 bases, with 8 bases sitting between them. This chain joins TRBV9 and TRBJ2-5; D not certain. The sequencing input was PBMCs or T cells enriched from blood (not recorded which). The TCR comes from a woman aged 50 to 65 who had recovered from COVID-19. For the CDR3, the DNA is TGTGCCAGCAGCGAGCCTTCGGAGACCCAGTACTTC. Translation: CASSEPSETQYF.